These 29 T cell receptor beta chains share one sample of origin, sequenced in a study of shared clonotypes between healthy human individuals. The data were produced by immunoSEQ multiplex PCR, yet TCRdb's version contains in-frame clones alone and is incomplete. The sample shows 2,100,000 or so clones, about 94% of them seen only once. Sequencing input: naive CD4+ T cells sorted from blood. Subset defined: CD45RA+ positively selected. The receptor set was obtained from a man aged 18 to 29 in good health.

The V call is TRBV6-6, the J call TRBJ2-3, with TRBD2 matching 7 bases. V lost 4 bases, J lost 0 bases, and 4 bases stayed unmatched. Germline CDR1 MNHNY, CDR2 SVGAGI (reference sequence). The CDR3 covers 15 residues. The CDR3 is CASSLGLVSTDTQYF. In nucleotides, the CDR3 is TGTGCCAGCAGTTTAGGACTAGTTAGCACAGATACGCAGTATTTT.

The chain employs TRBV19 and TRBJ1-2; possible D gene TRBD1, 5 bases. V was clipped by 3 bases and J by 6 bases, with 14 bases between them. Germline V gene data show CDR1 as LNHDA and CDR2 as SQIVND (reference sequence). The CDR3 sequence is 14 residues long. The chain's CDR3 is CASSMGGLGDGYTF. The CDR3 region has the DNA TGTGCCAGTAGTATGGGGGGGTTAGGCGATGGCTACACCTTC. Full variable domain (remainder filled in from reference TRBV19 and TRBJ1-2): DGGITQSPKYLFRKEGQNVTLSCEQNLNHDAMYWYRQDPGQGLRLIYYSQIVNDFQKGDIAEGYSVSREKKESFPLTVTSAQKNPTAFYLCASSMGGLGDGYTFGSGTRLTVV.

Here the CDR3 reads CASSLGLAGAYNEQFF. The CDR3 DNA is TGTGCCAGTAGCCTAGGACTAGCTGGGGCCTACAATGAGCAGTTCTTC. The rearrangement links TRBV19 to TRBJ2-1, with 8 bases matching TRBD2. V lost 6 bases to trimming and J lost 2 bases; unmatched junction nucleotides: 9. The CDR3 extends over 16 amino acids. Germline CDR1 reads LNHDA; CDR2 reads SQIVND (reference sequence).

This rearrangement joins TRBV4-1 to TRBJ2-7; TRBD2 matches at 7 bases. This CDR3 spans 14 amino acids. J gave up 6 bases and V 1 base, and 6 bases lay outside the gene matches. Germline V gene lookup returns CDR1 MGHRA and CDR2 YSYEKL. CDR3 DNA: TGCGCCAGCAGCCAAGGACTAGCTGCCGGCGAGCAGTACTTC. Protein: CASSQGLAAGEQYF.

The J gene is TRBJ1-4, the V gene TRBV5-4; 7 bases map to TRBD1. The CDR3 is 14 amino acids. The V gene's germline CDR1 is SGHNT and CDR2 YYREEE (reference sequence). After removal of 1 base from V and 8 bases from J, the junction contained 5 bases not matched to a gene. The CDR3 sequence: CASSLNRGEEKLFF. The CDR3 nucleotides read TGTGCCAGCAGCTTGAACAGGGGAGAGGAAAAACTGTTTTTT. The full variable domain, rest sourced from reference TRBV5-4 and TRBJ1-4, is ETGVTQSPTHLIKTRGQQVTLRCSSQSGHNTVSWYQQALGQGPQFIFQYYREEENGRGNFPPRFSGLQFPNYSSELNVNALELDDSALYLCASSLNRGEEKLFFGSGTQLSVL.

The CDR3 coding sequence is TGTGCCAGCAGCTCCCGGGACAGGGATTTGGAGACCCAGTACTTC. It codes for CASSSRDRDLETQYF. The J gene is TRBJ2-5, the V gene TRBV5-4; the match to TRBD1 covers 9 bases. Losses at the gene ends were 3 bases for V and 5 bases for J; bases not matched to a gene: 8. Germline V gene data show CDR1 as SGHNT and CDR2 as YYREEE (reference sequence). The CDR3 contains 15 residues.

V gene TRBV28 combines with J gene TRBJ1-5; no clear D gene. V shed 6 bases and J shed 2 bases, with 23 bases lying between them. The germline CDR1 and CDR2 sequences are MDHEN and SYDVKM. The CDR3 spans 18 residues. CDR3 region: CASSSVSGLFDGNQPQHF. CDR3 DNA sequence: TGTGCCAGCAGCTCCGTATCCGGCCTATTCGACGGCAATCAGCCCCAGCATTTT.

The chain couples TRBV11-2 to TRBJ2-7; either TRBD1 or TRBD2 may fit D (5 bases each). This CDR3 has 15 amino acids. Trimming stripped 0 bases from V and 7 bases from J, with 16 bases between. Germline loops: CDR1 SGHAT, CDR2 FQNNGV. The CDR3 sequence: CASSLDPSPGREQYF. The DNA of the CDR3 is TGTGCCAGCAGCTTAGATCCGTCCCCAGGGAGAGAGCAGTACTTC. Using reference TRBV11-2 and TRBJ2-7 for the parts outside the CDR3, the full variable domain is EAGVAQSPRYKIIEKRQSVAFWCNPISGHATLYWYQQILGQGPKLLIQFQNNGVVDDSQLPKDRFSAERLKGVDSTLKIQPAKLEDSAVYLCASSLDPSPGREQYFGPGTRLTVT.

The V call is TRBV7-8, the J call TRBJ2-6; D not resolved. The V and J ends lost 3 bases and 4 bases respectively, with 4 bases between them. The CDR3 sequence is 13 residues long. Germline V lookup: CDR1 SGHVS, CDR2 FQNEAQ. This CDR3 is CASSFQGANVLTF. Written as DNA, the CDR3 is TGTGCCAGCAGCTTCCAGGGGGCCAACGTCCTGACTTTC.

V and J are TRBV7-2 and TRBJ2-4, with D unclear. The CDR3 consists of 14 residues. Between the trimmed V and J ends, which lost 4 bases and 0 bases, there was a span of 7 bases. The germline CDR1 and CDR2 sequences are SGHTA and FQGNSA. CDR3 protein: CASSSPEAKNIQYF. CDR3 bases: TGTGCCAGCAGCTCCCCGGAAGCCAAAAACATTCAGTACTTC. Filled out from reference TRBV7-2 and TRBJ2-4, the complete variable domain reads GAGVSQSPSNKVTEKGKDVELRCDPISGHTALYWYRQSLGQGLEFLIYFQGNSAPDKSGLPSDRFSAERTGGSVSTLTIQRTQQEDSAVYLCASSSPEAKNIQYFGAGTRLSVL.

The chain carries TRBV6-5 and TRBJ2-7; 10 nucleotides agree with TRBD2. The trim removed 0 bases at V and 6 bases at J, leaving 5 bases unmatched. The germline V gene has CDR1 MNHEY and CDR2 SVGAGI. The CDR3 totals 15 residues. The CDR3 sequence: CASSYSAGGPTEQYF. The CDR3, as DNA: TGTGCCAGCAGTTACTCAGCGGGGGGGCCTACCGAGCAGTACTTC.

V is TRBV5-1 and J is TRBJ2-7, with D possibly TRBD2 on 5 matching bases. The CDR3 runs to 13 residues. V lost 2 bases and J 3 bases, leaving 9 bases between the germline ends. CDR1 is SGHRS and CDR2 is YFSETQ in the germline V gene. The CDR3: CASSLEGIYEQYF. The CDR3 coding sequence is TGCGCCAGCAGCTTAGAGGGTATCTACGAGCAGTACTTC.

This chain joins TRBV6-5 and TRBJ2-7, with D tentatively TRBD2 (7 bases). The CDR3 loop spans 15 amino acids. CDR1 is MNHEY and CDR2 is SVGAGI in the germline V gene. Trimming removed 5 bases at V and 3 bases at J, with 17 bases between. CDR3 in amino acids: CASSGGGGPDYEQYF. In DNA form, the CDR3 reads TGTGCCAGCAGTGGGGGGGGCGGGCCCGACTACGAGCAGTACTTC.

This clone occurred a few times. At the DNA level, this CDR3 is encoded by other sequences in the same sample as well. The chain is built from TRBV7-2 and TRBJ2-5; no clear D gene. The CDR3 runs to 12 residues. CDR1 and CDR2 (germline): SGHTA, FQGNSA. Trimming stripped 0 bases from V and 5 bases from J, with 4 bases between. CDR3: CASSLARETQYF. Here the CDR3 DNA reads TGTGCCAGCAGCTTAGCGAGGGAGACCCAGTACTTC.

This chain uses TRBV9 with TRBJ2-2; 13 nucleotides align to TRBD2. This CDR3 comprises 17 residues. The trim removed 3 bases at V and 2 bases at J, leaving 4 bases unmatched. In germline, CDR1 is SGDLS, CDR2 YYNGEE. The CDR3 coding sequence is TGTGCCAGCAGCGGCGGGACTAGCGGGACTAACACCGGGGAGCTGTTTTTT. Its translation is CASSGGTSGTNTGELFF. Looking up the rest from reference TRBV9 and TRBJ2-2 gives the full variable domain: DSGVTQTPKHLITATGQRVTLRCSPRSGDLSVYWYQQSLDQGLQFLIQYYNGEERAKGNILERFSAQQFPDLHSELNLSSLELGDSALYFCASSGGTSGTNTGELFFGEGSRLTVL.

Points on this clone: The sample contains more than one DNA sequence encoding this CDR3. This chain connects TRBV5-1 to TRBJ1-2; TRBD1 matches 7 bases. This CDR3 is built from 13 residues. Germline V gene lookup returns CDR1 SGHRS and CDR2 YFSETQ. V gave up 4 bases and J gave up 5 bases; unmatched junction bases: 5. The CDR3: CASSPQGEYGYTF. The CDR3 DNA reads TGCGCCAGCAGCCCCCAGGGGGAATATGGCTACACCTTC.

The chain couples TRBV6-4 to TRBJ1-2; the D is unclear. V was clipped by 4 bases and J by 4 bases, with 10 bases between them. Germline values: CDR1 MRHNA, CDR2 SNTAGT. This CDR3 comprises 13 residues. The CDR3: CASSVTGSYGYTF. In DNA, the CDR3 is TGTGCCAGCAGTGTTACGGGGAGCTATGGCTACACCTTC.

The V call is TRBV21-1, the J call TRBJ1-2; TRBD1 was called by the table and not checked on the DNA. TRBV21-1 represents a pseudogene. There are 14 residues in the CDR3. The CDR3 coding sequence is TGTGCCAGCAGCTACCACTGGACAGTTCCGGGCTACACCTTC. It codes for CASSYHWTVPGYTF.

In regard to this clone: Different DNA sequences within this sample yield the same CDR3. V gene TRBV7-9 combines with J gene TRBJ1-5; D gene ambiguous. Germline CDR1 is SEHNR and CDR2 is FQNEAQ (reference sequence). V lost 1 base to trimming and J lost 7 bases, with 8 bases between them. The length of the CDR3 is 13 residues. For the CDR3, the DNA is TGTGCCAGCAGCTTAGAGGGTGGCCAGCCCCAGCATTTT. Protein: CASSLEGGQPQHF.

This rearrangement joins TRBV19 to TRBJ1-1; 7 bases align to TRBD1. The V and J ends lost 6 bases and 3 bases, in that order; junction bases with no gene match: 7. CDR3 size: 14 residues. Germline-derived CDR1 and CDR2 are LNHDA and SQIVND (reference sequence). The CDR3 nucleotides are TGTGCCAGTAGGAAAACAGGGGTCGACACTGAAGCTTTCTTT. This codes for CASRKTGVDTEAFF.

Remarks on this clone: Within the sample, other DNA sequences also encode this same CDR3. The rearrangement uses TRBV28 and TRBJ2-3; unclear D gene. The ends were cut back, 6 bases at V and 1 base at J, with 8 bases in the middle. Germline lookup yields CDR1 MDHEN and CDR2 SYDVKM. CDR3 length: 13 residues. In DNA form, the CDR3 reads TGTGCCAGCAGCTCCGGTGGCACAGATACGCAGTATTTT. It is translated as CASSSGGTDTQYF.

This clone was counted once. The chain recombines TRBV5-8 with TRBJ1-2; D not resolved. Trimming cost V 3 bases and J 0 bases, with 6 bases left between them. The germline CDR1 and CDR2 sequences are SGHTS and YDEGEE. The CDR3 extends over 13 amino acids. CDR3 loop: CASSSDSNYGYTF. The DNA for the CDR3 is TGTGCCAGCAGCTCGGACTCTAACTATGGCTACACCTTC.

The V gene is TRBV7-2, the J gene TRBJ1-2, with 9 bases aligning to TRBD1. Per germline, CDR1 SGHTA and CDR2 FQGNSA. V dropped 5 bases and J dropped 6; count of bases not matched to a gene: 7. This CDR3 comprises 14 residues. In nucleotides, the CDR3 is TGTGCCAGCAGCCGGGGGACAGGGACAGATGGCTACACCTTC. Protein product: CASSRGTGTDGYTF.

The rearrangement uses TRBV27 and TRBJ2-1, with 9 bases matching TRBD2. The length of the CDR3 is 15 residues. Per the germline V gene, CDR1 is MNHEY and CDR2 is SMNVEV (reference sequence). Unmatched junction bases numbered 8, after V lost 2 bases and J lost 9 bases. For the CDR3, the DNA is TGTGCCAGCAGTTTAAACAGGGCGGGAGGGGGTGAGCAGTTCTTC. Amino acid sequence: CASSLNRAGGGEQFF.

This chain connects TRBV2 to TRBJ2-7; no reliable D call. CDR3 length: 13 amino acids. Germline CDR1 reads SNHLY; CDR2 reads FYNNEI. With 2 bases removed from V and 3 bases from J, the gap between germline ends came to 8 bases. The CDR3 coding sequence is TGTGCCAGCAGTGAACCGAGAGTCTACGAGCAGTACTTC. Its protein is CASSEPRVYEQYF.

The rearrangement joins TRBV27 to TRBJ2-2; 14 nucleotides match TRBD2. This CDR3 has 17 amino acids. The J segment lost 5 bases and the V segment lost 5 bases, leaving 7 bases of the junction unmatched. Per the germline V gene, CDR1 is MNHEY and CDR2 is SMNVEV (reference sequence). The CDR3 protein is CASSRGLAGVYTGELFF. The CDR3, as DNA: TGTGCCAGCAGTCGGGGACTAGCGGGAGTGTATACCGGGGAGCTGTTTTTT.

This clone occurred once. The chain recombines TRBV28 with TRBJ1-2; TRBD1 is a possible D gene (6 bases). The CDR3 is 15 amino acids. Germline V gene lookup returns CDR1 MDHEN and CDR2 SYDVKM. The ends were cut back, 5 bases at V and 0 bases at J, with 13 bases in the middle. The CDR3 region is CASSPGHLANYGYTF. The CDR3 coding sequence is TGTGCCAGCAGTCCGGGACACCTAGCTAACTATGGCTACACCTTC.

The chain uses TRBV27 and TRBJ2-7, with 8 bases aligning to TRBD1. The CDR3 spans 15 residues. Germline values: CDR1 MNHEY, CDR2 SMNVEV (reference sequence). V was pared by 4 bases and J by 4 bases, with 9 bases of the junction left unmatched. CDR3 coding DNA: TGTGCCAGCAGTTCTGCCGGGACAGGACCTTACGAGCAGTACTTC. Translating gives CASSSAGTGPYEQYF.

The CDR3 region has the DNA TGTGCCAGCAGTTTATGGACAGGGGATTCACCCCTCCACTTT. This sequence encodes CASSLWTGDSPLHF. The chain recombines TRBV27 with TRBJ1-6; 9 bases line up with TRBD1. Germline V CDR1 and CDR2: MNHEY, SMNVEV (reference sequence). This CDR3 is 14 amino acids long. The junction had 0 bases not matched to a gene; V was cut back by 1 base and J by 8 bases.